This TCR beta chain was sequenced during a study of beta chain features in type 1 diabetes. Looked up from germline, CDR1 is SGHNT and CDR2 is YYREEE (reference sequence). With V trimmed by 3 bases and J by 0 bases, 9 bases remained unmatched. CDR3 size: 17 residues. Investigators reverse transcribed all isolated RNA, so they sequenced expressed TCRB transcripts. Profiled with immunoSEQ multiplex PCR; TCRdb holds only in-frame clones, not every one. The sample includes about 250,000 clones, 13% to 15% of them seen just once. This receptor was obtained from a woman between 35 and 50 years old in good health. The chain joins TRBV5-4 to TRBJ2-1; TRBD2 aligns across 7 bases. The sample taken for sequencing was naive CD4+ T cells from blood. The CDR3 DNA reads TGTGCCAGCAGCTGGGGGGTCCCTAGCGGCTCCTACAATGAGCAGTTCTTC. Translated: CASSWGVPSGSYNEQFF.